The source of this T cell receptor (beta chain) is a study of T cell repertoires in cytomegalovirus infection. General study results and limits: Frequencies of public TCR beta families were cumulated, and this identified carriers of CMV plus the relevant HLA. HLA-C-restricted CMV clonotypes gave the most frequent clonotype in two of eight donors.

This CDR3 region has 15 residues. Per germline, CDR1 DFQATT and CDR2 SNEGSKA (reference sequence). TCRdb itself ran the reads through MiXCR, one entry per CDR3 protein. The data hold under 850,000 distinct CDR3 sequences, with roughly a third observed a single time. A note on this clonotype: Its antigen is unknown. One junction end disagrees with the germline gene, perhaps due to a read error.

The chain links TRBV20-1 to TRBJ2-2; D may be TRBD2 (7 bases). The receptor was isolated from a human donor in good health (CMV status not recorded). Some clones in this sample may be carry-over from other donors' samples. What was sequenced was PBMCs. The CDR3 DNA reads TGCGGTGCGCTCGGGGGCGGGGGTAACACCGGGGAGCTGTTTTTT. Amino acids: CGALGGGGNTGELFF.